Included here is one T cell receptor beta chain sequence, with context. No antigen is known for it. This sample is drawn from a study of T cell responses to AZD1222 COVID-19 vaccine. Notes on the study in general: It should be noted that donors were predominantly white British and more often female, and clonal diversity was possibly underestimated. Among vaccine-associated CD4 TCRs, coverage spanned spike, with dominance at 160-218 and 743-854.

This table comes from immunoSEQ multiplex PCR, and its TCRdb copy is limited to in-frame clones, with some not included. This sample has about 170,000 clones, with roughly 89% found just once. CDR3 length: 15 amino acids. The V and J ends lost 5 bases and 1 base respectively, with 13 bases between them. Germline values: CDR1 MNHEY, CDR2 SMNVEV (reference sequence). The clonotype originates from an adult in good health. The material was peripheral blood, obtained on day 0 of AZD1222 vaccination. This chain joins TRBV27 and TRBJ2-3, with D uncertain. CDR3 residues: CASSPTPARTDTQYF. The CDR3 DNA sequence: TGTGCCAGCAGTCCGACCCCAGCCCGCACAGATACGCAGTATTTT.